The 17 T cell receptor beta chains below were found in one sample sequenced in a study of blood T cell repertoires in COVID-19. This table comes from immunoSEQ multiplex PCR, and its TCRdb copy is limited to in-frame clones, with some not included. Among more than 90,000 clones listed, 70% to 80% were seen once. The sample taken for sequencing was peripheral blood. These receptors were obtained from a man aged 70 or older with acute or convalescent COVID-19.

The chain employs TRBV11-2 and TRBJ2-7, with TRBD1 matching over 8 bases. V dropped 0 bases and J dropped 4; count of bases not matched to a gene: 8. Germline values: CDR1 SGHAT, CDR2 FQNNGV. This CDR3 region has 16 residues. CDR3 in amino acids: CASSLDTTGEDYEQYF. DNA for the CDR3: TGTGCCAGCAGCTTAGATACGACAGGGGAGGATTACGAGCAGTACTTC.

CDR3 region: CASSPLLGSNQPQHF. Written as DNA, the CDR3 is TGTGCCAGCAGTCCTCTCCTCGGTAGCAATCAGCCCCAGCATTTT. This chain links TRBV28 with TRBJ1-5; D is uncertain. Trimming took off 5 bases at V and 0 bases at J, with 11 bases between the two ends. This CDR3 is built from 15 residues. Germline V lookup: CDR1 MDHEN, CDR2 SYDVKM.

CDR3: CASSIPPPRAAYNEQFF. For the CDR3, the DNA is TGTGCCAGTAGTATCCCTCCCCCCAGGGCGGCCTACAATGAGCAGTTCTTC. This sequence joins TRBV19 and TRBJ2-1, with a possible D match to TRBD1 (5 bases). CDR3 length: 17 amino acids. V was clipped by 3 bases and J by 2 bases, with 17 bases between them. Germline V gives CDR1 LNHDA, CDR2 SQIVND (reference sequence). Drawing the rest from reference TRBV19 and TRBJ2-1, the complete variable domain is DGGITQSPKYLFRKEGQNVTLSCEQNLNHDAMYWYRQDPGQGLRLIYYSQIVNDFQKGDIAEGYSVSREKKESFPLTVTSAQKNPTAFYLCASSIPPPRAAYNEQFFGPGTRLTVL.

This chain links TRBV5-1 with TRBJ1-3, with 8 bases aligning to TRBD1. V trimming: 4 bases; J trimming: 2 bases; junction bases outside the gene matches: 8. CDR1 is SGHRS and CDR2 is YFSETQ in the germline V gene. The CDR3 has 16 amino acids. CDR3 sequence: CASSQGDRLPGNTIYF. CDR3 sequence (DNA): TGCGCCAGCAGCCAGGGGGACAGGCTGCCTGGAAACACCATATATTTT. The complete variable domain, with remaining parts taken from reference TRBV5-1 and TRBJ1-3, reads KAGVTQTPRYLIKTRGQQVTLSCSPISGHRSVSWYQQTPGQGLQFLFEYFSETQRNKGNFPGRFSGRQFSNSRSEMNVSTLELGDSALYLCASSQGDRLPGNTIYFGEGSWLTVV.

The gene calls are TRBV19 and TRBJ2-1; 11 positions agree with TRBD1. The J segment lost 14 bases and the V segment lost 11 bases, leaving 14 bases of the junction unmatched. CDR1 and CDR2 (germline): LNHDA, SQIVND (reference sequence). The CDR3 is made up of 13 amino acids. CDR3 amino acids: CASRDRGFLREFF. The CDR3 DNA is TGTGCCTCCAGGGACAGGGGGTTCCTTCGGGAGTTCTTC.

This chain joins TRBV7-9 and TRBJ2-1; 8 nucleotides align to TRBD2. V shed 7 bases and J 2 bases; nucleotides not matched to a gene: 7. The germline gives CDR1 SEHNR, CDR2 FQNEAQ (reference sequence). This CDR3 is built from 15 residues. Written as DNA, the CDR3 is TGTGCCAGCACCGGGGGGGGCCGAACCTACAATGAGCAGTTCTTC. It is translated as CASTGGGRTYNEQFF.

The chain combines TRBV9 with TRBJ1-1, with a weak D call TRBD1 (6 bases). Germline V lookup: CDR1 SGDLS, CDR2 YYNGEE. CDR3 size: 13 residues. V was clipped by 0 bases and J by 6 bases, with 9 bases between them. DNA for the CDR3: TGTGCCAGCAGCGTAGAGGCAGGGGCTGAAGCTTTCTTT. Translation: CASSVEAGAEAFF.

The chain joins TRBV7-2 to TRBJ2-2; D gene uncertain. CDR3 length: 14 residues. V dropped 1 base and J dropped 3 bases, with 6 bases sitting between them. Per germline, CDR1 SGHTA and CDR2 FQGNSA. CDR3 nucleotides: TGTGCCAGCAGCTTAGGGTTAGACACCGGGGAGCTGTTTTTT. This translates into CASSLGLDTGELFF.

The genes are TRBV29-1 and TRBJ2-7; 9 bases are shared with TRBD2. This CDR3 contains 13 residues. Unmatched junction bases numbered 9, after V lost 3 bases and J lost 9 bases. Germline CDR1 SQVTM, CDR2 ANQGSEA. The CDR3: CSVDSSGDQGQYF. In DNA form, the CDR3 reads TGCAGCGTTGACTCTAGCGGGGACCAGGGGCAGTACTTC.

The chain has TRBV11-3 and TRBJ1-4; 10 bases agree with TRBD1. This CDR3 region has 14 residues. From germline, CDR1 is SGHNT and CDR2 YENEEA. After removal of 5 bases from V and 8 bases from J, the junction contained 5 bases not matched to a gene. In DNA, the CDR3 is TGTGCCAGCAGCCCGGGACAGGGGTGGGAAAAACTGTTTTTT. Its translation: CASSPGQGWEKLFF.

J is TRBJ2-2 and V is TRBV11-2, with TRBD1 identical over 7 bases. V was clipped by 1 base and J by 3 bases; unmatched bases: 5. CDR1 is SGHAT and CDR2 is FQNNGV in the germline V gene. CDR3 length: 16 residues. The CDR3 sequence is CASSLGYRGDTGELFF. CDR3 DNA: TGTGCCAGCAGCTTAGGTTACAGGGGCGACACCGGGGAGCTGTTTTTT.

This clone was picked up a small number of times. The chain uses TRBV7-9 and TRBJ1-3; 7 bases align to TRBD1. CDR1 and CDR2 from the germline V gene are SEHNR and FQNEAQ (reference sequence). Trimming at V came to 1 base and at J to 3 bases, leaving 3 bases not matched to a gene. The CDR3 length is 15 residues. The CDR3 is CASSLGGQLGNTIYF. The CDR3 DNA reads as TGTGCCAGCAGCTTAGGGGGACAGCTTGGAAACACCATATATTTT.

The chain couples TRBV20-1 to TRBJ1-1; 8 positions agree with TRBD1. The CDR3 consists of 11 residues. The V and J ends lost 7 bases and 7 bases, in that order; junction bases with no gene match: 5. The V gene's germline CDR1 is DFQATT and CDR2 SNEGSKA (reference sequence). Written as DNA, the CDR3 is TGCAGTGGAAACAGGGGGATTGAAGCTTTCTTT. This sequence encodes CSGNRGIEAFF.

The chain carries TRBV7-2 and TRBJ2-2, with TRBD2 identical over 13 bases. The CDR3 runs to 15 residues. V lost 5 bases, J lost 7 bases, and 4 bases stayed unmatched. Germline CDR1 SGHTA, CDR2 FQGNSA. The CDR3: CASSDGTSGNGELFF. The CDR3 coding sequence is TGTGCCAGCAGCGACGGGACTAGCGGGAACGGGGAGCTGTTTTTT.

The V call is TRBV28, the J call TRBJ2-7; 11 bases are a match to TRBD1. This CDR3 contains 15 residues. The V gene end was trimmed by 5 bases and the J gene end by 4 bases; junction bases not matched to a gene: 7. CDR1 is MDHEN and CDR2 is SYDVKM in the germline V gene. CDR3 loop: CASSLGTGGGYEQYF. In DNA form, the CDR3 reads TGTGCCAGCAGTCTGGGGACAGGGGGTGGGTACGAGCAGTACTTC.

The V call is TRBV9, the J call TRBJ1-1; no firm D call. The CDR3 is 16 amino acids. V lost 7 bases to trimming and J lost 2 bases, with 21 bases between them. Germline values: CDR1 SGDLS, CDR2 YYNGEE. For the CDR3, the DNA is TGTGCCAGCGCCGAAATGGACGGACTCTATAACACTGAAGCTTTCTTT. Translated: CASAEMDGLYNTEAFF. The full variable domain, rest sourced from reference TRBV9 and TRBJ1-1, is DSGVTQTPKHLITATGQRVTLRCSPRSGDLSVYWYQQSLDQGLQFLIQYYNGEERAKGNILERFSAQQFPDLHSELNLSSLELGDSALYFCASAEMDGLYNTEAFFGQGTRLTVV.

The V gene is TRBV29-1, the J gene TRBJ2-7; tentative D call: TRBD1 (5 bases). CDR1 is SQVTM, CDR2 ANQGSEA, per germline. The CDR3 has 16 residues. V gave up 5 bases and J gave up 2 bases, with 22 bases separating them. CDR3 in DNA: TGCAGCGTTATTGGGGCGACCTCGACCTCTACCTACGAGCAGTACTTC. It translates to CSVIGATSTSTYEQYF.